The clone carrying this T cell receptor beta chain appeared many times. Germline CDR1 is SGHVS and CDR2 is FNYEAQ. This CDR3 has 12 amino acids. V was trimmed by 1 base and J by 8 bases, leaving 8 bases between them. Per the authors' pipeline: From reference gene primer amplification, estimates of nucleated cell counts were derived. Repertoires were generated with immunoSEQ multiplex PCR, while TCRdb's copy carries only in-frame clones and drops some. The DNA gave D and trimming, while V, J and clone size come from that table. The sample consists of approximately 68,000 clones, approximately 82% of them appearing once. This sample was taken from a study of blood T cell repertoires in COVID-19. Study information: Researchers got acute and convalescent COVID-19 samples from the United States, Italy and Spain. In each case, the material was cDNA or gDNA derived from T cells, B-cell-depleted T cells, or PBMCs.

This clonotype was obtained from a man older than 75 with active COVID-19. The sample comprised peripheral blood. V and J are TRBV7-6 and TRBJ1-1; no definite D call. The CDR3, as DNA: TGTGCCAGCAGCTTAGATTCTGCGGAAGCTTTCTTT. It is translated as CASSLDSAEAFF.